Below, 24 T cell receptor beta chains from the same sample are listed, as sequenced in a study of cytomegalovirus exposure and HLA in healthy donors. The primer mix had 60 Vbeta and 13 Jbeta primers. Sequencing used immunoSEQ multiplex PCR; TCRdb keeps in-frame clones, though not all of them. Of roughly 100,000 clones listed, roughly 80% are singletons. The sample taken for sequencing was PBMCs. All receptors come from a young man in good health and CMV-seropositive.

This sequence joins TRBV5-1 and TRBJ1-2, with 8 bases identical to TRBD1. The germline gives CDR1 SGHRS, CDR2 YFSETQ. The CDR3 has 15 amino acids. The ends lost 4 bases at V and 2 bases at J; junction bases unmatched: 7. Written as DNA, the CDR3 is TGCGCCAGCAGCCTACAGGGGGTCTTCAACTATGGCTACACCTTC. This encodes CASSLQGVFNYGYTF.

This clone turned up a few times. V is TRBV6-5 and J is TRBJ1-1; 8 nucleotides match TRBD1. V trimming: 5 bases; J trimming: 6 bases; junction bases outside the gene matches: 11. Germline values: CDR1 MNHEY, CDR2 SVGAGI. This CDR3 region has 15 residues. The DNA of the CDR3 is TGTGCCAGCAGTGGGACAGGTTCTCGCGTCGCTGAAGCTTTCTTT. Its translation: CASSGTGSRVAEAFF.

J is TRBJ1-5 and V is TRBV19, with 11 nucleotides matching TRBD1. The CDR3 contains 15 residues. Germline V gene sequence: CDR1 LNHDA, CDR2 SQIVND (reference sequence). The trim removed 7 bases at V and 5 bases at J, leaving 7 bases unmatched. CDR3 residues: CASTPRTGGYQPQHF. The CDR3 region has the DNA TGTGCCAGTACGCCGAGGACAGGGGGCTATCAGCCCCAGCATTTT. The full variable domain, its missing parts supplied by reference TRBV19 and TRBJ1-5, is DGGITQSPKYLFRKEGQNVTLSCEQNLNHDAMYWYRQDPGQGLRLIYYSQIVNDFQKGDIAEGYSVSREKKESFPLTVTSAQKNPTAFYLCASTPRTGGYQPQHFGDGTRLSIL.

The chain uses TRBV28 and TRBJ1-4; D might be TRBD1 (5 bases). CDR3 length: 14 amino acids. Germline V gene sequence: CDR1 MDHEN, CDR2 SYDVKM. V dropped 6 bases and J dropped 2 bases, with 10 bases sitting between them. The CDR3 DNA follows: TGTGCCAGCAGGGTGAGACAGACTAATGAAAAACTGTTTTTT. It is translated as CASRVRQTNEKLFF. Combining the CDR3 with reference TRBV28 and TRBJ1-4 gives the whole variable domain DVKVTQSSRYLVKRTGEKVFLECVQDMDHENMFWYRQDPGLGLRLIYFSYDVKMKEKGDIPEGYSVSREKKERFSLILESASTNQTSMYLCASRVRQTNEKLFFGSGTQLSVL.

The J gene is TRBJ1-2, the V gene TRBV6-1; no firm D call. This CDR3 is built from 13 residues. The germline gives CDR1 MNHNS, CDR2 SASEGT. V gave up 10 bases and J gave up 3 bases, with 15 bases separating them. In DNA, the CDR3 is TGTGCCATCAGGCGCAGCGCCTACTATGGCTACACCTTC. It specifies CAIRRSAYYGYTF.

The chain carries TRBV21-1 and TRBJ1-6. TRBV21-1 is given as a pseudogene. CDR3 length: 19 residues. The CDR3 spells CASSIYLGECHSYNSPLHF. The CDR3 DNA follows: TGTGCCAGCAGCATATACCTCGGGGAGTGCCACTCCTATAATTCACCCCTCCACTTT.

This clone occurred a few times. V usage is TRBV5-1 and J usage is TRBJ1-4; D ambiguous. This CDR3 spans 13 amino acids. The V and J ends lost 6 bases and 7 bases respectively, with 13 bases between them. Germline V gene lookup returns CDR1 SGHRS and CDR2 YFSETQ. The CDR3 DNA reads as TGCGCCAGCATGGCGGGTTCAGGTGAAAAACTGTTTTTT. As protein: CASMAGSGEKLFF.

The chain is built from TRBV27 and TRBJ1-2; TRBD1 aligns across 7 bases. The CDR3 sequence is 14 residues long. Germline lookup yields CDR1 MNHEY and CDR2 SMNVEV (reference sequence). The J segment lost 0 bases and the V segment lost 5 bases, leaving 3 bases of the junction unmatched. The chain's CDR3 is CASSPGQSNYGYTF. Here the CDR3 DNA reads TGTGCCAGCAGTCCGGGACAGTCTAACTATGGCTACACCTTC.

This rearrangement joins TRBV5-1 to TRBJ2-3, with 7 bases that match TRBD2. The germline CDR1 and CDR2 sequences are SGHRS and YFSETQ. The CDR3 contains 14 residues. V lost 1 base, J lost 3 bases, and 2 bases stayed unmatched. The CDR3 region has the DNA TGCGCCAGCAGCTTGCTGGGGGGGACAGATACGCAGTATTTT. Translated: CASSLLGGTDTQYF.

V and J are TRBV5-1 and TRBJ2-7; TRBD1 agrees at 12 bases. CDR3 length equals 16 residues. The germline V gene has CDR1 SGHRS and CDR2 YFSETQ. V was clipped by 3 bases and J by 7 bases; unmatched bases: 11. The CDR3 coding sequence is TGCGCCAGCAGCTCACCACCGGGACAGGGGGCGAGGGAGCAGTACTTC. This gives the protein CASSSPPGQGAREQYF.

This clone appeared once. V gene TRBV27 combines with J gene TRBJ2-1; a weak D match, TRBD2 (5 bases). The CDR3 totals 16 residues. CDR1 is MNHEY and CDR2 is SMNVEV in the germline V gene (reference sequence). Trimming removed 5 bases at V and 0 bases at J, with 14 bases between. The CDR3 DNA sequence: TGTGCCAGCAGTCCCCGGGGATCAGACTCCTACAATGAGCAGTTCTTC. It codes for CASSPRGSDSYNEQFF.

The chain links TRBV6-4 to TRBJ1-5; the D is unclear. Trimming removed 4 bases from V and 4 bases from J, with 5 bases in between. Germline V gives CDR1 MRHNA, CDR2 SNTAGT. The length of the CDR3 is 12 residues. CDR3 DNA: TGTGCCAGCAGTGCCAAAAATCAGCCCCAGCATTTT. This codes for CASSAKNQPQHF.

The chain couples TRBV19 to TRBJ2-2, with 8 bases aligning to TRBD1. CDR1 LNHDA and CDR2 SQIVND come from the germline V gene (reference sequence). This CDR3 has 17 amino acids. V lost 5 bases and J lost 2; bases outside the gene matches: 10. CDR3 coding DNA: TGTGCCAGTAGTGCCCGCGACAGGGGCACCAACACCGGGGAGCTGTTTTTT. It is translated as CASSARDRGTNTGELFF. Drawing the rest from reference TRBV19 and TRBJ2-2, the complete variable domain is DGGITQSPKYLFRKEGQNVTLSCEQNLNHDAMYWYRQDPGQGLRLIYYSQIVNDFQKGDIAEGYSVSREKKESFPLTVTSAQKNPTAFYLCASSARDRGTNTGELFFGEGSRLTVL.

The chain has TRBV7-9 and TRBJ2-5; TRBD2 matches at 16 bases. This CDR3 is built from 13 residues. V shed 3 bases, J shed 12 bases, and the junction held 1 base outside the gene matches. The germline V gene has CDR1 SEHNR and CDR2 FQNEAQ (reference sequence). CDR3 protein: CASSLGLAGGEYF. CDR3 nucleotide sequence: TGTGCCAGCAGCTTGGGACTAGCGGGAGGGGAGTACTTC.

This sequence joins TRBV7-3 and TRBJ2-3; D gene uncertain. The CDR3 contains 14 residues. The V gene lost 4 bases and the J gene lost 3 bases, with 11 bases spanning the gap. Looked up from germline, CDR1 is SGHTA and CDR2 is FQGTGA. In DNA, the CDR3 is TGTGCCAGCAGCTCCGCCAGGAATACAGATACGCAGTATTTT. Translation: CASSSARNTDTQYF.

The chain joins TRBV5-1 to TRBJ1-1; possible D gene TRBD1, 5 bases. The CDR3 spans 14 residues. V was clipped by 4 bases and J by 3 bases, with 13 bases between them. Per the germline V gene, CDR1 is SGHRS and CDR2 is YFSETQ. CDR3 in amino acids: CASSVQGSDTEAFF. DNA for the CDR3: TGCGCCAGCAGCGTTCAGGGAAGTGACACTGAAGCTTTCTTT.

This clone was picked up a small number of times. The genes are TRBV6-5 and TRBJ1-5; D remains ambiguous. The germline CDR1 and CDR2 sequences are MNHEY and SVGAGI. Trimming removed 2 bases at V and 2 bases at J, with 10 bases between. The CDR3 is 15 amino acids. The DNA of the CDR3 is TGTGCCAGCAGTTACGGTCGTGAGGGCAATCAGCCCCAGCATTTT. Amino acids: CASSYGREGNQPQHF.

The gene calls are TRBV6-5 and TRBJ1-6; the match to TRBD1 covers 10 bases. CDR1 is MNHEY, CDR2 SVGAGI, per germline. The CDR3 runs to 15 residues. V shed 6 bases, J shed 4 bases, and the junction held 3 bases outside the gene matches. The chain's CDR3 is CASSRDRGYNSPLHF. The CDR3 nucleotides are TGTGCCAGCAGCCGGGACAGGGGTTATAATTCACCCCTCCACTTT.

The chain recombines TRBV2 with TRBJ1-5; 7 bases agree with TRBD1. V shed 5 bases and J 6 bases; nucleotides not matched to a gene: 4. Germline V CDR1 and CDR2: SNHLY, FYNNEI. CDR3 length: 13 amino acids. The chain's CDR3 is CASSRQGGQPQHF. For the CDR3, the DNA is TGTGCCAGCAGTAGGCAGGGGGGTCAGCCCCAGCATTTT.

The chain couples TRBV5-6 to TRBJ2-5; D perhaps matches TRBD1 (6 bases). This CDR3 is built from 14 residues. In germline, CDR1 is SGHDT, CDR2 YYEEEE. Trimming stripped 4 bases from V and 11 bases from J, with 21 bases between. CDR3 DNA: TGTGCCAGCAGCGGCACAGGGTCCAGGCGCGGGCAGTACTTC. Amino acid sequence: CASSGTGSRRGQYF. The full variable domain, completed using reference TRBV5-6 and TRBJ2-5, is DAGVTQSPTHLIKTRGQQVTLRCSPKSGHDTVSWYQQALGQGPQFIFQYYEEEERQRGNFPDRFSGHQFPNYSSELNVNALLLGDSALYLCASSGTGSRRGQYFGPGTRLLVL.

V gene TRBV25-1 combines with J gene TRBJ1-1, with TRBD1 matching over 9 bases. CDR3 length equals 15 residues. CDR1 is MGHDK and CDR2 is SYGVNS in the germline V gene. J lost 5 bases, V lost 1 base, and 5 bases had no gene match. The chain's CDR3 is CASSESRQGDTEAFF. The DNA for the CDR3 is TGTGCCAGCAGTGAATCTCGACAGGGGGATACTGAAGCTTTCTTT.

This clone turned up a few times. Other DNA sequences in the sample encode the same CDR3. The rearrangement uses TRBV30 and TRBJ2-4; 7 nucleotides agree with TRBD2. Trimming removed 0 bases from V and 6 bases from J; junction bases left unmatched: 2. CDR1 is GTSNPN and CDR2 is SVGIG in the germline V gene (reference sequence). This CDR3 has 13 amino acids. Here the CDR3 DNA reads TGTGCCTGGAGTGTATCGGGAGGAAACATTCAGTACTTC. Amino acid sequence: CAWSVSGGNIQYF.

With respect to this clone: Its ends do not fully match the called genes, so a read error is possible. The CDR3 nucleotides read TGTGCTAGCAGCCCGGGACTCCCATTCACAGATACGCAGTATTTT. Translating it yields CASSPGLPFTDTQYF. This chain connects TRBV7-7 to TRBJ2-3; TRBD2 is a possible D gene (6 bases). Germline loops: CDR1 SSHAT, CDR2 FNYEAQ (reference sequence). The CDR3 has 15 residues.

The chain recombines TRBV27 with TRBJ1-1; D ambiguous. Germline V lookup: CDR1 MNHEY, CDR2 SMNVEV (reference sequence). Deletions cut 2 bases from V and 0 bases from J, with 7 bases between. The CDR3 loop spans 14 amino acids. The CDR3 DNA is TGTGCCAGCAGTTTAGGTGGGCTGAACACTGAAGCTTTCTTT. It is translated as CASSLGGLNTEAFF.